This T cell receptor (beta chain) was recovered during a study of regulatory T cells in long-lasting Graves disease. Study summary: Under 3 months of antithyroid drugs had been taken by newly diagnosed Graves' patients.

The germline CDR1 and CDR2 sequences are DFQATT and SNEGSKA (reference sequence). J gave up 3 bases and V 5 bases, and 12 bases lay outside the gene matches. The CDR3 length is 16 residues. Time point defined: newly diagnosed GD, antithyroid drugs for less than 3 months. Scientists built the TCR library using RNA that was extracted from PBMCs. Researchers made TCR beta libraries by using iRepertoire HTBI primers and running Arm-PCR on CDR3 regions. From the multiplex PCR reads, TCRdb called clonotypes with MiXCR, one entry per CDR3 protein. The repertoire has about 470,000 distinct CDR3 sequences, approximately 15% of them found once; the top ten carry over 15%. This clonotype was detected only a few times. The sample also formed part of further work on T cells in Graves' hyperthyroidism and ophthalmopathy. That paper states: The study excluded patients with uncontrolled infection, other autoimmune disease, pregnancy or lactation. Blood samples included most of the expanded thyroid clonotypes exceeding 0.001.

This receptor was obtained from a woman aged 30 to 39 with Graves disease. The specimen comprised peripheral blood mononuclear cells (PBMCs), sampled at new diagnosis, from a patient treated with antithyroid drugs. The genes are TRBV20-1 and TRBJ2-7, with TRBD2 identical over 11 bases. The CDR3 is CSAQLAGVPKVYEQYF. The CDR3 nucleotides read TGCAGTGCTCAACTAGCGGGAGTCCCGAAGGTCTACGAGCAGTACTTC.